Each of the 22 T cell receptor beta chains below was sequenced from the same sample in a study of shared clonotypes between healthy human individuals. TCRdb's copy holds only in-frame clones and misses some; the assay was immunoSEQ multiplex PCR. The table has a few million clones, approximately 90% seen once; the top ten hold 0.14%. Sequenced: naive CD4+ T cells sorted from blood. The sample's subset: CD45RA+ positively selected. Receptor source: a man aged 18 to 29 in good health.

The CDR3 is CASSRGQGNTGELFF. The CDR3 coding sequence is TGTGCCAGCTCCCGCGGACAGGGGAACACCGGGGAGCTGTTTTTT. V usage is TRBV18 and J usage is TRBJ2-2, with 8 bases aligning to TRBD1. The CDR3 runs 15 residues. The germline gives CDR1 KGHSH, CDR2 LQKENI. Trimming at V came to 6 bases and at J to 1 base, leaving 4 bases not matched to a gene. The full variable domain, completed using reference TRBV18 and TRBJ2-2, is NAGVMQNPRHLVRRRGQEARLRCSPMKGHSHVYWYRQLPEEGLKFMVYLQKENIIDESGMPKERFSAEFPKEGPSILRIQQVVRGDSAAYFCASSRGQGNTGELFFGEGSRLTVL.

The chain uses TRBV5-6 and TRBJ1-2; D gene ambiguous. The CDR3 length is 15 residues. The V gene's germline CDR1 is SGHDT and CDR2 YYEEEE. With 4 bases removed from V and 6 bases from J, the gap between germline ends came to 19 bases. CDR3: CASSRGEPSFHGYTF. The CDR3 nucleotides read TGTGCCAGCAGCCGCGGGGAGCCCTCGTTTCATGGCTACACCTTC.

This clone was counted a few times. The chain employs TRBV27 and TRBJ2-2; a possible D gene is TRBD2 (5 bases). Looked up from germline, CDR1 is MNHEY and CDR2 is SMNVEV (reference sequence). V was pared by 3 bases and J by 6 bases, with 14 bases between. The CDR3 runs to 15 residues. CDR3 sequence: CASSFSPSSAGELFF. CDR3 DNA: TGTGCCAGCAGTTTCAGCCCGAGTAGCGCCGGGGAGCTGTTTTTT.

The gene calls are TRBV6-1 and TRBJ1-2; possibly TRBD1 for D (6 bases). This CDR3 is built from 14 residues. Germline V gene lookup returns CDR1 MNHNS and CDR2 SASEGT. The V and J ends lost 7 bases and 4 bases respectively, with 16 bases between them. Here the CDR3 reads CASTTWQGGYGYTF. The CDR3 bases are TGTGCCAGCACAACCTGGCAAGGGGGCTATGGCTACACCTTC.

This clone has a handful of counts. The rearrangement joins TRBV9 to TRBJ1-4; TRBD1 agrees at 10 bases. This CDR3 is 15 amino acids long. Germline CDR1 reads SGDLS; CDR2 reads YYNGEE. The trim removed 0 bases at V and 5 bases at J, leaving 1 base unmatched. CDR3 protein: CASSVGGQGNEKLFF. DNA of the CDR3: TGTGCCAGCAGCGTAGGGGGACAGGGGAATGAAAAACTGTTTTTT.

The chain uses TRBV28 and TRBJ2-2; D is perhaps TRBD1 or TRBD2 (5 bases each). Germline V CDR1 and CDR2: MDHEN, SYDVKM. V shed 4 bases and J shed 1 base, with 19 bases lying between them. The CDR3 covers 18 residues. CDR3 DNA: TGTGCCAGCAGTTCCCACCAAACATGGGGGAGGAACACCGGGGAGCTGTTTTTT. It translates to CASSSHQTWGRNTGELFF.

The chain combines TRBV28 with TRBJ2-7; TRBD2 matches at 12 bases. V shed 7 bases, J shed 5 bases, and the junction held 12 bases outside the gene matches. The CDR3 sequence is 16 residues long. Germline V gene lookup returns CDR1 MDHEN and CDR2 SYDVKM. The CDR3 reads CASTPSGRGESDEQYF. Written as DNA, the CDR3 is TGTGCCAGCACTCCTAGCGGGAGGGGCGAGTCGGACGAGCAGTACTTC.

DNA for the CDR3: TGTGCCAGCAGTCCTGGTGGGACTAGCGGCTACAATGAGCAGTTCTTC. It encodes CASSPGGTSGYNEQFF. The chain has TRBV7-9 and TRBJ2-1, with 11 bases that match TRBD2. Trimming took 6 bases from V and 3 from J; bases not matched to a gene: 7. Per germline, CDR1 SEHNR and CDR2 FQNEAQ (reference sequence). CDR3 length: 16 amino acids.

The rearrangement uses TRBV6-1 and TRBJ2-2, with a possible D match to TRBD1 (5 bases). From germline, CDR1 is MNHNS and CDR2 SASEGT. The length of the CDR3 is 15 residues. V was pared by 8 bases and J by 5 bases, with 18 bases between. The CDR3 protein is CASLPGQGRTGELFF. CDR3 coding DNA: TGTGCCAGCTTACCAGGGCAGGGCAGAACCGGGGAGCTGTTTTTT.

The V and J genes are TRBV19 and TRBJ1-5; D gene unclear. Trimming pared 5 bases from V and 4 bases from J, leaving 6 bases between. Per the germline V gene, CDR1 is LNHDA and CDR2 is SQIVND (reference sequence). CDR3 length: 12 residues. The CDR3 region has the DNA TGTGCCAGTAGTGTACAGAATCAGCCCCAGCATTTT. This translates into CASSVQNQPQHF.

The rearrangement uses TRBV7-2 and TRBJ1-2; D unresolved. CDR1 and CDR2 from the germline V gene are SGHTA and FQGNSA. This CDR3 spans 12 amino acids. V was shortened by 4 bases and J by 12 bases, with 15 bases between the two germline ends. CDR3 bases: TGTGCCAGCAGCTCGAGCGGCAGCTTTAACACCTTC. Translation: CASSSSGSFNTF.

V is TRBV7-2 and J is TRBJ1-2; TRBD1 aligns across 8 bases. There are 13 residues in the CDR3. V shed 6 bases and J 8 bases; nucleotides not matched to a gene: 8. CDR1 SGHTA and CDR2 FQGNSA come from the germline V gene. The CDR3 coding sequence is TGTGCCAGCAGTCAGACAGGGGAGTCGGGCTACACCTTC. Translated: CASSQTGESGYTF.

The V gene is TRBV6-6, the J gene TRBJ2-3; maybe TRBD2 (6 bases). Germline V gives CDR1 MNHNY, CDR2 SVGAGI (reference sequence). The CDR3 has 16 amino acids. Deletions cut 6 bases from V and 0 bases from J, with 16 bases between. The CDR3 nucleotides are TGTGCCAGCAGAGCCTCCTCGGGACTCAGCACAGATACGCAGTATTTT. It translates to CASRASSGLSTDTQYF.

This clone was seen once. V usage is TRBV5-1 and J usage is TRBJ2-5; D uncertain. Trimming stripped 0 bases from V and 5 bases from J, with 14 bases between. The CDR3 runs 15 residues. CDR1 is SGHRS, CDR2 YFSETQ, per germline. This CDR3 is CASSLALEAPETQYF. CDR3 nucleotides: TGCGCCAGCAGCTTGGCCCTAGAGGCCCCGGAGACCCAGTACTTC.

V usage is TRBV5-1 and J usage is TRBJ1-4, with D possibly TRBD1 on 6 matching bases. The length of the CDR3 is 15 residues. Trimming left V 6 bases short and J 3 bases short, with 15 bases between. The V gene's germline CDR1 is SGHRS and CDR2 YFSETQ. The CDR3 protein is CASTSSDSSNEKLFF. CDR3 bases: TGCGCCAGCACCAGCTCGGACAGCTCTAATGAAAAACTGTTTTTT.

This CDR3 is CASSIRAPTSNYGYTF. DNA for the CDR3: TGTGCCAGTAGTATCAGGGCCCCAACTTCTAACTATGGCTACACCTTC. V usage is TRBV19 and J usage is TRBJ1-2; weak D call: TRBD1 (5 bases). V was shortened by 3 bases and J by 0 bases, with 14 bases between the two germline ends. The CDR3 is 16 amino acids. Germline CDR1 and CDR2: LNHDA and SQIVND (reference sequence).

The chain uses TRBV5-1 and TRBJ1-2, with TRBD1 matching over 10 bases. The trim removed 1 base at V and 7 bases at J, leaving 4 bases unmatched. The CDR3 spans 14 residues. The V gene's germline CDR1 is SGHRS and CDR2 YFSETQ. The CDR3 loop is CASSLPGQGSGYTF. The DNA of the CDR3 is TGCGCCAGCAGCTTGCCGGGACAGGGGTCTGGCTACACCTTC.

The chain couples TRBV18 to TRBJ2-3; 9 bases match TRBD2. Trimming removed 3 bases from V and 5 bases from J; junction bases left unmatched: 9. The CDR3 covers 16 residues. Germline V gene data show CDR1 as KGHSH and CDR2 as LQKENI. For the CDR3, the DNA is TGTGCCAGCTCACCTCAACCGGGACTAGCTGGAGATACGCAGTATTTT. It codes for CASSPQPGLAGDTQYF. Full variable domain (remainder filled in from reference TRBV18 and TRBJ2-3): NAGVMQNPRHLVRRRGQEARLRCSPMKGHSHVYWYRQLPEEGLKFMVYLQKENIIDESGMPKERFSAEFPKEGPSILRIQQVVRGDSAAYFCASSPQPGLAGDTQYFGPGTRLTVL.

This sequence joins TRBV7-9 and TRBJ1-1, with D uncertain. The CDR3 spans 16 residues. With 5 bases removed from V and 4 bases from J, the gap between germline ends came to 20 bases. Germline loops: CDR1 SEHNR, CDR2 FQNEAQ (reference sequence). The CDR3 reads CASSGKRALLVTEAFF. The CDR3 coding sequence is TGTGCCAGCAGCGGAAAAAGAGCCCTCCTAGTCACTGAAGCTTTCTTT.

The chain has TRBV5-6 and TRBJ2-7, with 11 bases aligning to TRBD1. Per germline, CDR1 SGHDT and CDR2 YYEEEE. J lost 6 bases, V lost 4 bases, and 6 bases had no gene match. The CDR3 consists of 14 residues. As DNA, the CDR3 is TGTGCCAGCAGCGAGGACAGGGGGCCTCTCGAGCAGTACTTC. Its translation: CASSEDRGPLEQYF.

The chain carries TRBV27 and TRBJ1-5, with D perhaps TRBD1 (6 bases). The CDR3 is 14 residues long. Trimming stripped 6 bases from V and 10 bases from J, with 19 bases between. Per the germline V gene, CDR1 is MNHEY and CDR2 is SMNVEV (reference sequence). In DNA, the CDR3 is TGTGCCAGCAGCCCGGGGGCACCAACTCAACCCCAGCATTTT. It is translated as CASSPGAPTQPQHF.

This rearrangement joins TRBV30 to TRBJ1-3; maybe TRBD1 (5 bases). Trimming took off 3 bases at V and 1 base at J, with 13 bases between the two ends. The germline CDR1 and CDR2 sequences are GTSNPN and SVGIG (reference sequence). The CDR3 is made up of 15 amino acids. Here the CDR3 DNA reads TGTGCCTGGAGCCTCGGGGCAGTATCTGGAAACACCATATATTTT. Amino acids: CAWSLGAVSGNTIYF.